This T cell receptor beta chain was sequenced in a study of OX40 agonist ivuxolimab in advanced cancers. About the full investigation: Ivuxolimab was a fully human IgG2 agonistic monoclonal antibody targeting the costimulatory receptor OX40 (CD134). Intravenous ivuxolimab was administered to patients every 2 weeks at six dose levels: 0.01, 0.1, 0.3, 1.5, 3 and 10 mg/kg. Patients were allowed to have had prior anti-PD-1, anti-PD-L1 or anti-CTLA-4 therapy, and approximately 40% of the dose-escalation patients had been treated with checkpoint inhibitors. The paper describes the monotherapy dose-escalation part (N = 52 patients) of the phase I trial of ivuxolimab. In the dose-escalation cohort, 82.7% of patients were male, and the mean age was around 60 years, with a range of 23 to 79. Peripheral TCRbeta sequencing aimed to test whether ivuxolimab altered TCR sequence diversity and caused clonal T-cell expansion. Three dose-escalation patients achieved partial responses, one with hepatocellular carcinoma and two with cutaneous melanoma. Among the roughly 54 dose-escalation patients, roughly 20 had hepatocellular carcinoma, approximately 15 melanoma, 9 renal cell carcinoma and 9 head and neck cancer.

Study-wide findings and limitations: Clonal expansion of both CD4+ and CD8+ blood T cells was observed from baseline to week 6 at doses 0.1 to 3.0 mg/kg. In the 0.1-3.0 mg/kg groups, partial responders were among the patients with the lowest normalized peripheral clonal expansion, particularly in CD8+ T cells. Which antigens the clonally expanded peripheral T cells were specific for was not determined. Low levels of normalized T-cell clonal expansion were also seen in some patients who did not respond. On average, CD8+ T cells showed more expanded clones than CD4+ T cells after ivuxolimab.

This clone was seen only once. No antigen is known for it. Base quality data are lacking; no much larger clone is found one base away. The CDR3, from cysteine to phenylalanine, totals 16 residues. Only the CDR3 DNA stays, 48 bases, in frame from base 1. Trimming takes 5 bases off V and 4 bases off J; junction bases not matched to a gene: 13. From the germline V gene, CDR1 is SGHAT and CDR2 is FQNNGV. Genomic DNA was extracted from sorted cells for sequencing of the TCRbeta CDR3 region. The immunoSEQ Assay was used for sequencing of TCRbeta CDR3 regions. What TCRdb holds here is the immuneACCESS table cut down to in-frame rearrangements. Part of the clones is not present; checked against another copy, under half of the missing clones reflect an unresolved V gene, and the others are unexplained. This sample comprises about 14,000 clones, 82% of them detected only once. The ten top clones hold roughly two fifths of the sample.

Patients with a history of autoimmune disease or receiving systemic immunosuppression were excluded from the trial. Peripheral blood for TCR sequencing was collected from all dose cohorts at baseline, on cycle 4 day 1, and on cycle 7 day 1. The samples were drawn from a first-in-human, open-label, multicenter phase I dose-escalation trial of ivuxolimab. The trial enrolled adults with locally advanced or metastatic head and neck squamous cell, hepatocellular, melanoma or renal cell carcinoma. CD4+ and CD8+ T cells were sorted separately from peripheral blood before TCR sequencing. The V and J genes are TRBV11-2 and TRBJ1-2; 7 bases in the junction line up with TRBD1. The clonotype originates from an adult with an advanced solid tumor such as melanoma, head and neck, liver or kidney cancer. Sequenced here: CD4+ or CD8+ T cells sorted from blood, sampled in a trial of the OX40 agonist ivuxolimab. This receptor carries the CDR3 CASSPRPGGSGYGYTF. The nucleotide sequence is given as TGTGCCAGCAGCCCACGCCCAGGGGGAAGTGGCTATGGCTACACCTTC.